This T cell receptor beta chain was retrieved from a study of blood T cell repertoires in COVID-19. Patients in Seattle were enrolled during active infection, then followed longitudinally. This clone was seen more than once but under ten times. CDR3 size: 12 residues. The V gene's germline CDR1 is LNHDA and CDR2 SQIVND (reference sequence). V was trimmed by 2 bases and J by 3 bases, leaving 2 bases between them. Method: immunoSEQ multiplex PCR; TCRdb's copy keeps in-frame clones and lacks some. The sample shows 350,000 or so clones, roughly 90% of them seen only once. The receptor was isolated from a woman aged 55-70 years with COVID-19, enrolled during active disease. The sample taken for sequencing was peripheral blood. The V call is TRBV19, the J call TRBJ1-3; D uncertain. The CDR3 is CASSIYGNTIYF. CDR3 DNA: TGTGCCAGTAGTATATATGGAAACACCATATATTTT.